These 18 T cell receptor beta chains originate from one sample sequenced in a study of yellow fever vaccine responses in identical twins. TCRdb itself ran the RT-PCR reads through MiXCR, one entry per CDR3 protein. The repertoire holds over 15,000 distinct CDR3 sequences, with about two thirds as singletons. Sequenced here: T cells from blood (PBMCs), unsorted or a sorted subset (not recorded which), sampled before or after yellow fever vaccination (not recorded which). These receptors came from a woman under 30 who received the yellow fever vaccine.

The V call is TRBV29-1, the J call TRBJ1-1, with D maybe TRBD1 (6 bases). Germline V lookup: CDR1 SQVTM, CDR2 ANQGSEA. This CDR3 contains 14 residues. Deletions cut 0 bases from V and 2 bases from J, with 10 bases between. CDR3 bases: TGCAGCGTTGAAGATTCGGGGGGCAACACTGAAGCTTTCTTT. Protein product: CSVEDSGGNTEAFF.

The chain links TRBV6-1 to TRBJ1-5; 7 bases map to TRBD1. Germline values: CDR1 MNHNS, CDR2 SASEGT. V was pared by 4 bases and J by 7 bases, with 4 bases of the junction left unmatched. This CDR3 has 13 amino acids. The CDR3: CASSVGQAQPQHF. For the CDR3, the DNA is TGTGCCAGCAGTGTCGGACAGGCCCAGCCCCAGCATTTT.

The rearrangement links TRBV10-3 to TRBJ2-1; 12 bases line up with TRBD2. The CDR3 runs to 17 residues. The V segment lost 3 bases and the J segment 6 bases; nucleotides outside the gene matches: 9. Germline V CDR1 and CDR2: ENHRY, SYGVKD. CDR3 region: CAISDPGLAGSGNEQFF. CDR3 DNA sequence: TGTGCCATCAGTGATCCTGGACTAGCGGGATCCGGCAATGAGCAGTTCTTC.

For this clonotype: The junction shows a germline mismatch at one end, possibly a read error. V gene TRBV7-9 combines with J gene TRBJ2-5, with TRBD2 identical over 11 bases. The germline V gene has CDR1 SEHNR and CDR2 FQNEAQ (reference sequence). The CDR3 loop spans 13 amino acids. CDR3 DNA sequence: TGTGCCAGCAGCTCCGAGACTAGCGGGAATTCAAGTTTC. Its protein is CASSSETSGNSSF.

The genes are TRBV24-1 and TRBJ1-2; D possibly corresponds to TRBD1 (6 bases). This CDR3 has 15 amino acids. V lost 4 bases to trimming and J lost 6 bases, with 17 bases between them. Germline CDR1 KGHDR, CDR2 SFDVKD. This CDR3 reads CATSDQTGSPHGYTF. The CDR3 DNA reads TGTGCCACCAGTGACCAGACAGGCTCCCCTCATGGCTACACCTTC.

The CDR3 DNA is TGTGCCAGCTCACACGGTAGCGGGAATTACGAGCAGTACTTC. It yields the protein CASSHGSGNYEQYF. This chain connects TRBV18 to TRBJ2-7, with 8 bases aligning to TRBD2. This CDR3 is 14 amino acids long. CDR1 KGHSH and CDR2 LQKENI come from the germline V gene. Losses at the gene ends were 4 bases for V and 4 bases for J; bases not matched to a gene: 6.

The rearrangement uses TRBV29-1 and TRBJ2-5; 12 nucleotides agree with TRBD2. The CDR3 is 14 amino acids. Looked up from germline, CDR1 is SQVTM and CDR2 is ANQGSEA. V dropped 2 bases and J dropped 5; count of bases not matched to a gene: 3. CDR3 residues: CSVESSGGAETQYF. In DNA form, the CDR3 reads TGCAGCGTTGAATCTAGCGGGGGGGCCGAGACCCAGTACTTC.

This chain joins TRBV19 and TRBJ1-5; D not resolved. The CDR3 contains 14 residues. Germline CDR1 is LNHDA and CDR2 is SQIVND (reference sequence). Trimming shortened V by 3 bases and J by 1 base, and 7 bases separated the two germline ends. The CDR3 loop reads CASSIPNSNQPQHF. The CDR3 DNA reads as TGTGCCAGTAGTATCCCAAACAGCAATCAGCCCCAGCATTTT.

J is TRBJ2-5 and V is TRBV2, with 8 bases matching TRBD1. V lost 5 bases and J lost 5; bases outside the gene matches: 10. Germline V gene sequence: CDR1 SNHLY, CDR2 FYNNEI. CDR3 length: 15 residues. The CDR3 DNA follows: TGTGCCAGCAGTCGGGGACAGGCGCGGGTGGAGACCCAGTACTTC. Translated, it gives CASSRGQARVETQYF. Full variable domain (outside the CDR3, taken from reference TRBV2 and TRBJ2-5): EPEVTQTPSHQVTQMGQEVILRCVPISNHLYFYWYRQILGQKVEFLVSFYNNEISEKSEIFDDQFSVERPDGSNFTLKIRSTKLEDSAMYFCASSRGQARVETQYFGPGTRLLVL.

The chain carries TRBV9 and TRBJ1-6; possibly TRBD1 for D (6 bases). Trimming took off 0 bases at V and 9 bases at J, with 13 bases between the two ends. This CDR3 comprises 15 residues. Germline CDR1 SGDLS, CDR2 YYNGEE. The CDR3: CASSVEGGPGSPLHF. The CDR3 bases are TGTGCCAGCAGCGTAGAGGGGGGGCCTGGTTCACCCCTCCACTTT.

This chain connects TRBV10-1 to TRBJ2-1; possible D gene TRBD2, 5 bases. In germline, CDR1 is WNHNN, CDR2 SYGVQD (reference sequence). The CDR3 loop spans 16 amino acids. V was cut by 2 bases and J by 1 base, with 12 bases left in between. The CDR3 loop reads CASSEIGRGSYNEQFF. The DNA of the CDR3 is TGCGCCAGCAGTGAGATAGGCCGGGGATCCTACAATGAGCAGTTCTTC.

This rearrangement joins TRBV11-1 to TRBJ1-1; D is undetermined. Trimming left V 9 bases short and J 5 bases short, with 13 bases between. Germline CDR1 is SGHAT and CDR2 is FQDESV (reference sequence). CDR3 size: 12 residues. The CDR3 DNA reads TGTGCCAGTAGAGGCTCAGCTACTGAAGCTTTCTTT. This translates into CASRGSATEAFF.

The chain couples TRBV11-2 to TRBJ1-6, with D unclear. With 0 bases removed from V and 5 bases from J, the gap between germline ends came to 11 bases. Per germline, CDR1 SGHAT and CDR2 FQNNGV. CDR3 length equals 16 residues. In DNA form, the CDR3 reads TGTGCCAGCAGCTTAGATTCGGCGGGGAATAATTCACCCCTCCACTTT. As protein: CASSLDSAGNNSPLHF.

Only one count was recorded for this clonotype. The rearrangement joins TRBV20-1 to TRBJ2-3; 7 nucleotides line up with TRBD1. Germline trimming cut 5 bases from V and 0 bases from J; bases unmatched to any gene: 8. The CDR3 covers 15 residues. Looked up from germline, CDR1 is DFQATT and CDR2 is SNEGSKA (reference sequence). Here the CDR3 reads CSASRDRFSTDTQYF. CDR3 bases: TGCAGTGCTTCTCGGGACAGATTTAGCACAGATACGCAGTATTTT.

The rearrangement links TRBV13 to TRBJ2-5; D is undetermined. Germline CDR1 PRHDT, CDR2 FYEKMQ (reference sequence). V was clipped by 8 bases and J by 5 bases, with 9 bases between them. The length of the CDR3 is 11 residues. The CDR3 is CASLAWETQYF. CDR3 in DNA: TGTGCCAGCCTCGCTTGGGAGACCCAGTACTTC.

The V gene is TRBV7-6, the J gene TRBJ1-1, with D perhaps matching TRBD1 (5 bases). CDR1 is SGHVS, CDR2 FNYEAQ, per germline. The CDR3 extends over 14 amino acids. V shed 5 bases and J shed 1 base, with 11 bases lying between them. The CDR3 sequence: CASSPGTQNTEAFF. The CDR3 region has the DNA TGTGCCAGCAGCCCAGGGACTCAGAACACTGAAGCTTTCTTT. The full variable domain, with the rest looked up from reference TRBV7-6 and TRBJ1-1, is GAGVSQSPRYKVTKRGQDVALRCDPISGHVSLYWYRQALGQGPEFLTYFNYEAQQDKSGLPNDRFSAERPEGSISTLTIQRTEQRDSAMYRCASSPGTQNTEAFFGQGTRLTVV.

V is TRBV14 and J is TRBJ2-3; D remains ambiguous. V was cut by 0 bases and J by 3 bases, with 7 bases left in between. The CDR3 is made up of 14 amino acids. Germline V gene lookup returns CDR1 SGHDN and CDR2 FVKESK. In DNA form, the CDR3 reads TGTGCCAGCAGCCAAGATTTGAGGACAGATACGCAGTATTTT. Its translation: CASSQDLRTDTQYF.

The CDR3 DNA reads as TGTGCCAGCTCAAAATCTAGCCTCGTGCGCTCCTACAATGAGCAGTTCTTC. Its translation is CASSKSSLVRSYNEQFF. The rearrangement links TRBV18 to TRBJ2-1; D perhaps matches TRBD2 (5 bases). Germline V gives CDR1 KGHSH, CDR2 LQKENI. This CDR3 is built from 17 residues. V dropped 5 bases and J dropped 0 bases, with 17 bases sitting between them. The full variable domain, in which reference TRBV18 and TRBJ2-1 provide the parts outside the CDR3, is NAGVMQNPRHLVRRRGQEARLRCSPMKGHSHVYWYRQLPEEGLKFMVYLQKENIIDESGMPKERFSAEFPKEGPSILRIQQVVRGDSAAYFCASSKSSLVRSYNEQFFGPGTRLTVL.